This T cell receptor beta chain stems from a study of T cells expressing NK-cell markers. Study conclusions and caveats: In a group of about six donors, dominant NKG2C+ clonotypes represented about 1.0-7.5% of CD8+ T cells.

TCRdb re-called the 5' RACE reads and catalogs CDR3 proteins one per entry, DNA excluded. Its table lists some 150,000 distinct CDR3 sequences. As to this clonotype: The antigen remains undetermined.

The CDR3 has 14 residues. The chain is built from TRBV12-3 or TRBV12-4 and TRBJ1-1; TCRdb picks TRBD1, but there is no DNA to check that call. The source is a man aged 18-30 years in good health. Source material: blood T cells: a sorted CD56 or NKG2C T cell subset, CD4+ or CD8+ T cells, or bulk PBMC T cells (not recorded which). The CDR3 protein is CASSRQGTNTEAFF.